Below, one T cell receptor beta chain is given with its context. As processed by the authors: Amplification with reference gene primers provided the estimates of nucleated cell counts. Profiled with immunoSEQ multiplex PCR; TCRdb holds only in-frame clones, not every one. Clone size and the V and J calls come from that table; the DNA yielded D and trimming. The table has 210,000 or so clones, about 90% seen once. Germline values: CDR1 MNHEY, CDR2 SMNVEV (reference sequence). V shed 4 bases and J shed 1 base, with 6 bases lying between them. The length of the CDR3 is 13 residues. The sample is drawn from a study of blood T cell repertoires in COVID-19. As for the study in general: The study drew acute and convalescent COVID-19 samples from the United States, Italy and Spain. The analysed material was cDNA or gDNA that came from T cells, B-cell-depleted T cells, or PBMCs.

Material: peripheral blood. The chain employs TRBV27 and TRBJ2-3, with D possibly TRBD2 on 5 matching bases. This sequence originates from a man aged 25 to 40 with acute or convalescent COVID-19. The CDR3 here is CASSWTGTDTQYF. CDR3 DNA: TGTGCCAGCAGTTGGACTGGCACAGATACGCAGTATTTT.